A single sample gave rise to the 25 T cell receptor beta chains below, sequenced in a study of T cell responses to AZD1222 COVID-19 vaccine. This table comes from immunoSEQ multiplex PCR, and its TCRdb copy is limited to in-frame clones, with some not included. Counted here are more than 100,000 clones, approximately 86% occurring once; the ten biggest clones make up 1.5%. The starting material was peripheral blood, obtained on day 0 of AZD1222 vaccination. The receptors here all came from an adult in good health.

This rearrangement joins TRBV3-1 (or the pseudogene TRBV3-2) to TRBJ1-5; D gene unclear. The germline CDR1 and CDR2 sequences are LGHDT and YNNKEL (reference sequence). The CDR3 extends over 14 amino acids. Trimming stripped 1 base from V and 6 bases from J, with 10 bases between. CDR3 amino acids: CASSQVILGQPQHF. CDR3 sequence (DNA): TGTGCCAGCAGCCAAGTTATACTGGGTCAGCCCCAGCATTTT.

This chain joins TRBV27 and TRBJ2-5; D call uncertain. The CDR3 is 13 residues long. Trimming stripped 3 bases from V and 7 bases from J, with 12 bases between. Germline V gene sequence: CDR1 MNHEY, CDR2 SMNVEV (reference sequence). In DNA form, the CDR3 reads TGTGCCAGCAGTTTCAACGGCGTAGCGACCCAGTACTTC. This translates into CASSFNGVATQYF.

This rearrangement joins TRBV27 to TRBJ1-5, with D possibly being TRBD1 (5 bases). CDR3 length equals 14 residues. Per the germline V gene, CDR1 is MNHEY and CDR2 is SMNVEV (reference sequence). Between the trimmed V and J ends, which lost 5 bases and 7 bases, there was a span of 15 bases. CDR3 protein: CASSLLDSGQPQHF. DNA of the CDR3: TGTGCCAGCAGTCTGCTAGATTCAGGGCAGCCCCAGCATTTT.

V and J are TRBV11-1 and TRBJ1-1, with 9 bases identical to TRBD1. This CDR3 spans 13 amino acids. Germline values: CDR1 SGHAT, CDR2 FQDESV (reference sequence). V gave up 4 bases and J gave up 3 bases; unmatched junction bases: 0. The CDR3 DNA reads TGTGCCAGCAGCTGGACAGGGGACACTGAAGCTTTCTTT. Amino acids: CASSWTGDTEAFF.

The J gene is TRBJ2-7, the V gene TRBV2; 9 nucleotides agree with TRBD2. Germline-derived CDR1 and CDR2 are SNHLY and FYNNEI. CDR3 size: 14 residues. V lost 6 bases to trimming and J lost 0 bases; unmatched junction nucleotides: 3. CDR3 DNA sequence: TGTGCCAGCAGGGATAGCGGGGGCTCCTACGAGCAGTACTTC. Translating gives CASRDSGGSYEQYF.

The chain employs TRBV7-6 and TRBJ2-7; D gene unclear. This CDR3 is 14 amino acids long. V gave up 4 bases and J gave up 3 bases, with 13 bases separating them. Germline CDR1 reads SGHVS; CDR2 reads FNYEAQ. DNA of the CDR3: TGTGCCAGCAGCTACGATTTTGGTAGCTACGAGCAGTACTTC. Its translation is CASSYDFGSYEQYF.

The chain has TRBV5-1 and TRBJ1-1, with TRBD1 matching over 7 bases. CDR3 size: 12 residues. The V segment lost 4 bases and the J segment 7 bases; nucleotides outside the gene matches: 4. Germline V gives CDR1 SGHRS, CDR2 YFSETQ. CDR3 nucleotide sequence: TGCGCCAGCAGCGGCGGGACAGTTGAAGCTTTCTTT. Translation: CASSGGTVEAFF.

The rearrangement joins TRBV30 to TRBJ2-1; D might be TRBD1 (6 bases). Germline V gene sequence: CDR1 GTSNPN, CDR2 SVGIG (reference sequence). CDR3 size: 15 residues. The V end was cut by 6 bases, the J end by 0 bases, with 15 bases between. CDR3 residues: CACTTGSSSYNEQFF. The CDR3 bases are TGTGCCTGTACTACAGGGTCCAGCTCCTACAATGAGCAGTTCTTC.

The rearrangement links TRBV7-6 to TRBJ1-4; D gene uncertain. CDR1 and CDR2 from the germline V gene are SGHVS and FNYEAQ. V was shortened by 6 bases and J by 8 bases, with 7 bases between the two germline ends. CDR3 length: 11 amino acids. CDR3 residues: CASSQQEKLFF. CDR3 nucleotides: TGTGCCAGCAGTCAGCAAGAAAAACTGTTTTTT.

This clone appeared a single time. This chain uses TRBV6-5 with TRBJ1-4; no firm D call. The germline V gene encodes CDR1 MNHEY and CDR2 SVGAGI. V lost 6 bases and J lost 5, with 7 bases in between. CDR3 length equals 12 residues. The CDR3 region is CASRISNEKLFF. DNA for the CDR3: TGTGCCAGCAGAATATCAAATGAAAAACTGTTTTTT.

The chain employs TRBV19 and TRBJ2-6; possibly TRBD1 for D (6 bases). The CDR3 runs to 15 residues. V lost 4 bases, J lost 0 bases, and 7 bases lay in between. Germline V gene sequence: CDR1 LNHDA, CDR2 SQIVND (reference sequence). The CDR3 sequence: CASSTRGSGANVLTF. The CDR3 bases are TGTGCCAGTAGTACCAGGGGCTCTGGGGCCAACGTCCTGACTTTC.

The CDR3 DNA sequence: TGTGCCAGCACATCCAGCTCTGGAAACACCATATATTTT. Its translation is CASTSSSGNTIYF. V usage is TRBV28 and J usage is TRBJ1-3; D call uncertain. CDR3 size: 13 residues. Germline V gene lookup returns CDR1 MDHEN and CDR2 SYDVKM. Trimming removed 7 bases at V and 0 bases at J, with 7 bases between.

CDR3 sequence (DNA): TGTGCCACCGGGGGAGGCTATGGCTACACCTTC. This encodes CATGGGYGYTF. The chain uses TRBV19 and TRBJ1-2; D is possibly TRBD1 (5 bases). V lost 10 bases to trimming and J lost 4 bases, with 10 bases between them. Germline CDR1 and CDR2: LNHDA and SQIVND (reference sequence). The CDR3 extends over 11 amino acids.

For the CDR3, the DNA is TGTGCCAGCAGCTTCGTGGACACTAACTATGGCTACACCTTC. Amino acid sequence: CASSFVDTNYGYTF. This chain uses TRBV7-9 with TRBJ1-2; D possibly corresponds to TRBD1 (5 bases). Trimming left V 3 bases short and J 0 bases short, with 8 bases between. Germline lookup yields CDR1 SEHNR and CDR2 FQNEAQ (reference sequence). The CDR3 covers 14 residues.

The chain combines TRBV6-2 or TRBV6-3 with TRBJ2-7, with D uncertain. The V end was cut by 2 bases, the J end by 3 bases, with 5 bases between. The CDR3 extends over 12 amino acids. From germline, CDR1 is MNHEY and CDR2 SVGEGT. CDR3 DNA: TGTGCCAGCAGTTACCCCATCTACGAGCAGTACTTC. Its protein product is CASSYPIYEQYF.

In nucleotides, the CDR3 is TGCGCCAGCAGCCAGACAGGGGCGGACACCGGGGAGCTGTTTTTT. It specifies CASSQTGADTGELFF. The gene calls are TRBV5-1 and TRBJ2-2; 8 bases fit TRBD1. Per the germline V gene, CDR1 is SGHRS and CDR2 is YFSETQ. There are 15 residues in the CDR3. V lost 4 bases to trimming and J lost 3 bases; unmatched junction nucleotides: 5.

J is TRBJ1-4 and V is TRBV5-1; D not certain. Trimming left V 4 bases short and J 6 bases short, with 10 bases between. Germline CDR1 reads SGHRS; CDR2 reads YFSETQ. CDR3 length equals 13 residues. CDR3 sequence reads: CASSRRVDEKLFF. CDR3 DNA sequence: TGCGCCAGCAGCCGAAGGGTTGATGAAAAACTGTTTTTT.

This clone was observed a few times. V is TRBV5-6 and J is TRBJ1-2; D is unresolved. Germline V CDR1 and CDR2: SGHDT, YYEEEE. The CDR3 has 14 amino acids. Trimming removed 3 bases at V and 2 bases at J, with 11 bases between. The CDR3 nucleotides read TGTGCCAGCAGCTCTACCACGGTGAACTATGGCTACACCTTC. Encoded protein: CASSSTTVNYGYTF.

CDR3 region: CASSQGLAGGWDTQYF. The CDR3 bases are TGTGCCAGCAGCCAGGGACTAGCGGGGGGCTGGGATACGCAGTATTTT. The gene calls are TRBV5-4 and TRBJ2-3; 15 positions match TRBD2. The V segment lost 4 bases and the J segment 6 bases; nucleotides outside the gene matches: 6. The CDR3 has 16 amino acids. Germline loops: CDR1 SGHNT, CDR2 YYREEE (reference sequence).

The chain links TRBV4-2 to TRBJ1-6; TRBD1 agrees at 7 bases. J gave up 7 bases and V 0 bases, and 9 bases lay outside the gene matches. Germline V gives CDR1 LGHNA, CDR2 YNFKEQ. The CDR3 is 17 residues long. CDR3 bases: TGTGCCAGCAGCCAAGAGGCTAACAGGGGTCGGAATTCACCCCTCCACTTT. Translated: CASSQEANRGRNSPLHF.

The V gene is TRBV15, the J gene TRBJ2-7; tentatively, D is TRBD2 (6 bases). Deletions cut 3 bases from V and 7 bases from J, with 16 bases between. The CDR3 sequence is 14 residues long. The germline gives CDR1 LNHNV, CDR2 YYDKDF (reference sequence). CDR3 nucleotides: TGTGCCACCAGCAGGGCCGGGACGGAGGGGGAGCAGTACTTC. Translated, it gives CATSRAGTEGEQYF.

The CDR3 region has the DNA TGTGCCACCAGCCCTAGCGGGGGGGGCTACAATGAGCAGTTCTTC. It is translated as CATSPSGGGYNEQFF. V gene TRBV24-1 combines with J gene TRBJ2-1; 12 nucleotides match TRBD2. The germline gives CDR1 KGHDR, CDR2 SFDVKD. Trimming took 7 bases from V and 3 from J; bases not matched to a gene: 3. The CDR3 loop spans 15 amino acids.

The V and J genes are TRBV6-5 and TRBJ2-5; D uncertain. V was shortened by 5 bases and J by 5 bases, with 18 bases between the two germline ends. From germline, CDR1 is MNHEY and CDR2 SVGAGI. This CDR3 has 15 residues. CDR3 sequence: CASSPLPGLGETQYF. The DNA for the CDR3 is TGTGCCAGCAGTCCCCTCCCGGGCCTTGGGGAGACCCAGTACTTC.

This clone was found a few times. The rearrangement joins TRBV30 to TRBJ1-6, with a tentative D call TRBD1 (5 bases). The CDR3 is made up of 15 amino acids. The V gene's germline CDR1 is GTSNPN and CDR2 SVGIG (reference sequence). Trimming removed 2 bases from V and 8 bases from J, with 16 bases in between. CDR3 coding DNA: TGTGCCTGGAGTAGATACGGGACGCTGGATTCACCCCTCCACTTT. This gives the protein CAWSRYGTLDSPLHF.

This sequence joins TRBV18 and TRBJ1-5, with 7 bases matching TRBD1. The CDR3 sequence is 14 residues long. Germline assignment: CDR1 KGHSH and CDR2 LQKENI. The V segment lost 3 bases and the J segment 7 bases; nucleotides outside the gene matches: 6. The CDR3 loop is CASSPDRAGQPQHF. CDR3 nucleotides: TGTGCCAGCTCACCCGACAGGGCAGGCCAGCCCCAGCATTTT.